This T cell receptor beta chain was captured by sequencing in a study of spatial heterogeneity in lung cancer. Looking at the study overall: In cases with available follow-up PBMC samples, these were sequenced at a median of approximately 2 years after resection. General study findings and limits: Expanded tumor TCRs that were ubiquitous appeared in blood more at resection than follow-up.

Regarding this clonotype: Its antigen is not known.

Each TCR cDNA molecule carried a unique molecular identifier. One entry per CDR3 protein, called by TCRdb with MiXCR from the 5' RACE reads. The sample has 100,000 to 120,000 distinct CDR3 sequences; 10% to 13% are singletons. The CDR3 sequence is 16 residues long. V was clipped by 6 bases and J by 4 bases, with 18 bases between them. Germline CDR1 MNHEY, CDR2 SMNVEV (reference sequence). Time point reported: blood at routine non-recurrence follow-up after resection. The sequenced material consisted of unsorted whole RNA from tumor, nontumor lung or frozen PBMC. The sequence was obtained from a female donor with early-stage non-small cell lung cancer. The sequencing here drew on PBMCs, taken at follow-up. The V call is TRBV27, the J call TRBJ2-2; D assignment may be TRBD1 or TRBD2 (6 bases each). CDR3 nucleotides: TGTGCCAGCAGACATAAACAGGGAGGTAGCACCGGGGAGCTGTTTTTT. It translates to CASRHKQGGSTGELFF.